Listed below are T cell receptor beta chains from one sample, sequenced in a study of immune evolution from preneoplasia to lung adenocarcinoma. The method was immunoSEQ multiplex PCR; TCRdb's version includes in-frame clones alone and lacks a portion of them. The repertoire holds several thousand clones, roughly 80% seen once, with approximately 3% in the top ten. Material for sequencing was FFPE minimally invasive lung adenocarcinoma tissue. The receptors originated from a person aged 65 to 79 with lung adenocarcinoma. CDR3s include the opening cysteine and the closing phenylalanine or tryptophan. The order of the fields is D gene, J gene, clone size, V gene, CDR3 protein, CDR3 DNA. D genes are given only for firm matches. The listing skips clone size in some rows; elsewhere it reads once, few, many or a size class.

D: TRBD2
J: TRBJ2-5
size: NA
V: TRBV4-2
CDR3: CASSQELAGAQTQYF
DNA: TGTGCCAGCAGCCAAGAACTAGCGGGAGCTCAGACCCAGTACTTC

D: NA
J: TRBJ2-3
size: NA
V: TRBV30
CDR3: CAWSRTGGTDTQYF
DNA: TGTGCCTGGAGCCGGACTGGGGGCACAGATACGCAGTATTTT

D: NA
J: TRBJ1-5
size: NA
V: TRBV15
CDR3: CATSRGRAQGGNQPQHF
DNA: TGTGCCACCAGCAGAGGAAGGGCACAGGGAGGCAATCAGCCCCAGCATTTT

D: TRBD2
J: TRBJ2-3
size: NA
V: TRBV6-4
CDR3: CASSLTGTSSADTQYF
DNA: TGTGCCAGCAGTTTGACCGGGACTAGCTCCGCAGATACGCAGTATTTT

D: NA
J: TRBJ1-1
size: NA
V: TRBV27
CDR3: CASSLPGTEAFF
DNA: TGTGCCAGCAGTTTACCAGGGACTGAAGCTTTCTTT

D: NA
J: TRBJ1-5
size: once
V: TRBV4-1
CDR3: CASSQDERNQPQHF
DNA: TGCGCCAGCAGCCAAGATGAGAGGAATCAGCCCCAGCATTTT

D: NA
J: TRBJ2-5
size: NA
V: TRBV27
CDR3: CASRSVDGARETQYF
DNA: TGTGCCAGCAGATCGGTCGACGGGGCTCGGGAGACCCAGTACTTC

D: NA
J: TRBJ2-7
size: NA
V: TRBV9
CDR3: CASSVVPRRTAPSSYEQYF
DNA: TGTGCCAGCAGCGTAGTACCGCGTAGGACAGCCCCTAGCTCCTACGAGCAGTACTTC

D: NA
J: TRBJ2-2
size: NA
V: TRBV7-9
CDR3: CASSAGLGNTGELFF
DNA: TGTGCCAGCAGCGCGGGACTGGGGAACACCGGGGAGCTGTTTTTT

D: NA
J: TRBJ2-5
size: NA
V: TRBV18
CDR3: CASSPASRFSETQYF
DNA: TGTGCCAGCTCACCCGCCTCCCGGTTCTCGGAGACCCAGTACTTC

D: NA
J: TRBJ2-3
size: once
V: TRBV10-3
CDR3: CAISEVSADTQYF
DNA: TGTGCCATCAGTGAAGTCTCCGCAGATACGCAGTATTTT

D: NA
J: TRBJ1-3
size: NA
V: TRBV6-5
CDR3: CASSSPRRGDGNTIYF
DNA: TGTGCCAGCAGTTCCCCACGTAGGGGTGACGGAAACACCATATATTTT

D: TRBD1
J: TRBJ1-5
size: NA
V: TRBV9
CDR3: CASSVLGQVRGSGNQPQHF
DNA: TGTGCCAGCAGCGTCCTTGGACAGGTAAGAGGGTCGGGCAATCAGCCCCAGCATTTT

D: NA
J: TRBJ2-4
size: NA
V: TRBV6-1
CDR3: CASSLTTGSKNIQYF
DNA: TGTGCCAGCAGTCTAACCACAGGGTCCAAAAACATTCAGTACTTC

D: NA
J: TRBJ2-1
size: NA
V: TRBV10-3
CDR3: CAISEVRYNEQFF
DNA: TGTGCCATCAGTGAAGTCAGGTACAATGAGCAGTTCTTC

D: TRBD1
J: TRBJ1-1
size: NA
V: TRBV5-6
CDR3: CASSNVGDRLNTEAFF
DNA: TGTGCCAGCAGCAACGTAGGGGACAGGTTGAACACTGAAGCTTTCTTT

D: NA
J: TRBJ2-3
size: NA
V: TRBV14
CDR3: CASSRFYPVTDTQYF
DNA: TGTGCCAGCAGCCGGTTCTATCCGGTCACAGATACGCAGTATTTT

D: TRBD2
J: TRBJ2-2
size: NA
V: TRBV6-1
CDR3: CASKLASGNTGELFF
DNA: TGTGCCAGCAAGCTGGCTAGCGGGAACACCGGGGAGCTGTTTTTT

D: TRBD1
J: TRBJ1-5
size: few
V: TRBV7-9
CDR3: CASSEQGFDQPQHF
DNA: TGTGCCAGCAGCGAACAGGGGTTCGACCAGCCCCAGCATTTT

D: NA
J: TRBJ2-7
size: NA
V: TRBV10-3
CDR3: CAISGSLYEQYF
DNA: TGTGCCATTTCGGGCTCACTCTACGAGCAGTACTTC

D: NA
J: TRBJ1-1
size: NA
V: TRBV6-1
CDR3: CASSDNRDTEAFF
DNA: TGTGCCAGCAGTGATAACAGGGACACTGAAGCTTTCTTT

D: NA
J: TRBJ1-2
size: NA
V: TRBV5-5
CDR3: CASSLEVGGYTF
DNA: TGTGCCAGCAGCTTGGAGGTCGGAGGCTACACCTTC

D: NA
J: TRBJ2-2
size: NA
V: TRBV11-2
CDR3: CASTPNTNTGELFF
DNA: TGTGCCAGCACCCCTAACACGAACACCGGGGAGCTGTTTTTT

D: TRBD2
J: TRBJ2-1
size: NA
V: TRBV28
CDR3: CASSLSGGGRSSYNEQFF
DNA: TGTGCCAGCAGTTTAAGTGGGGGGGGAAGGAGCTCCTACAATGAGCAGTTCTTC

D: TRBD1
J: TRBJ1-2
size: NA
V: TRBV7-9
CDR3: CASSFQPGQGVLGGYTF
DNA: TGTGCCAGCAGCTTTCAACCGGGACAGGGCGTCTTAGGAGGCTACACCTTC